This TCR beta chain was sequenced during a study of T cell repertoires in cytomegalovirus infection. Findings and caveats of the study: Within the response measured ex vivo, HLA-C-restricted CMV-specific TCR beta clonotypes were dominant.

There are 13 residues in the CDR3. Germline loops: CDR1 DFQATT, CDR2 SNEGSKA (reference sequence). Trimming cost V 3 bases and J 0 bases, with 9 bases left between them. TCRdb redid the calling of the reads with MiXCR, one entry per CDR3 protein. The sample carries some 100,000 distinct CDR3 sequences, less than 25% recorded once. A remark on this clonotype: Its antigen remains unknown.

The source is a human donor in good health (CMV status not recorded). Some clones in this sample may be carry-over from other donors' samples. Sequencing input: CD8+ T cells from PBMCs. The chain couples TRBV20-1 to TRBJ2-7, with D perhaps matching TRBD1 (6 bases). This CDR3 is CSARGASSYEQYF. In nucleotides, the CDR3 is TGCAGTGCTAGGGGGGCCAGCTCCTACGAGCAGTACTTC.